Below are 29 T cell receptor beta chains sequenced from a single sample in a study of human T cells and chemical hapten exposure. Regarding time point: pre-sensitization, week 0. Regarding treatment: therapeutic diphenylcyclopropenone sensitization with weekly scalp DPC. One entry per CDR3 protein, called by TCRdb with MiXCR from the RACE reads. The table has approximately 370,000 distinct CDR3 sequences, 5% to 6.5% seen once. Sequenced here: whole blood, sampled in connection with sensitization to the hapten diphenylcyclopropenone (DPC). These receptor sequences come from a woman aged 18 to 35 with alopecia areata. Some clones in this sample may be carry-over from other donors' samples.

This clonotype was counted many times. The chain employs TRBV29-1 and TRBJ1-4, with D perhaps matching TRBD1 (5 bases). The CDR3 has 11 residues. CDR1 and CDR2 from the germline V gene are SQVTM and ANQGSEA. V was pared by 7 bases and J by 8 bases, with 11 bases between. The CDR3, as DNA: TGCAGCGCAAAGGAGGGGGAAAAACTGTTTTTT. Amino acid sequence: CSAKEGEKLFF.

CDR3 DNA sequence: TGCGCCAGCAGCGGAGACCGGGACAGGGGTAACACTGAAGCTTTCTTT. Protein sequence: CASSGDRDRGNTEAFF. The chain is built from TRBV4-1 and TRBJ1-1; TRBD1 agrees at 10 bases. V shed 5 bases and J 2 bases; nucleotides not matched to a gene: 8. This CDR3 has 16 residues. Looked up from germline, CDR1 is MGHRA and CDR2 is YSYEKL.

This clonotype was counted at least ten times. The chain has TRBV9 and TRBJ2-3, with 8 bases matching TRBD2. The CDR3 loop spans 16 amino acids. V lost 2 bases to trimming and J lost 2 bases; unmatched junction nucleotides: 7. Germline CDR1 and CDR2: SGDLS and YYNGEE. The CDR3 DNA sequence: TGTGCCAGCAGCGTCTCTAGCGGGCTTCACACAGATACGCAGTATTTT. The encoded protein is CASSVSSGLHTDTQYF.

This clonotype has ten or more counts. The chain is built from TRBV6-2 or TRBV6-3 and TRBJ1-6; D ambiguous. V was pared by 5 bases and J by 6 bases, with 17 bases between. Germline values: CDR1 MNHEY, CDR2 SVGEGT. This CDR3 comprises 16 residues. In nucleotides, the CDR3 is TGTGCCAGCAGTCCCCGACGGGGAATACGTAATTCACCCCTCCACTTT. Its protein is CASSPRRGIRNSPLHF.

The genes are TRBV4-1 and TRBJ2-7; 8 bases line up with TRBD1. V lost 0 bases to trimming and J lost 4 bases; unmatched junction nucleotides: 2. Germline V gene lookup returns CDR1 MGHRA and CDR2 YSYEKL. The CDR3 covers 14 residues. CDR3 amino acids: CASSQEQGAYEQYF. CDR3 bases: TGCGCCAGCAGCCAAGAGCAGGGGGCGTACGAGCAGTACTTC.

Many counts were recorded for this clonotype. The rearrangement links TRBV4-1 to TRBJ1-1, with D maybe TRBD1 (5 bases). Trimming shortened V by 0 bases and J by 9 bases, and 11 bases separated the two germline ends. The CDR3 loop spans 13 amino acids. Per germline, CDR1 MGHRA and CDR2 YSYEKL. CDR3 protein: CASSQDLPGKAFF. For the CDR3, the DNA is TGCGCCAGCAGCCAAGATCTGCCAGGGAAAGCTTTCTTT.

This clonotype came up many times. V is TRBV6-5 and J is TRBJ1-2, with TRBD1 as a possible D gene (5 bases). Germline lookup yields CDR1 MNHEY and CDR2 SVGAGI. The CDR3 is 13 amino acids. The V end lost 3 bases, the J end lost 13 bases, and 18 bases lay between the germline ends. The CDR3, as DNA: TGTGCCAGCAGTTATGCAGGGACGGGTTGGTCCACCTTC. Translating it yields CASSYAGTGWSTF.

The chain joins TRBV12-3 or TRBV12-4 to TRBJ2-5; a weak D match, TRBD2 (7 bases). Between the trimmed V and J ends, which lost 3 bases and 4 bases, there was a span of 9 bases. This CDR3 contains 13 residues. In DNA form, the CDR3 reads TGTGCCAGCAGTTTGGGAGGGGGAGAGACCCAGTACTTC. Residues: CASSLGGGETQYF.

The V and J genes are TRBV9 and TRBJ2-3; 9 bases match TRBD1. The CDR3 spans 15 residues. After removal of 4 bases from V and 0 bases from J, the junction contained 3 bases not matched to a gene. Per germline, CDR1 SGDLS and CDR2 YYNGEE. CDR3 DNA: TGTGCCAGCAGCAATGGACAGGGGAGCACAGATACGCAGTATTTT. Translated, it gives CASSNGQGSTDTQYF. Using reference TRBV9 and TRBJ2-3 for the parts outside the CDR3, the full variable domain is DSGVTQTPKHLITATGQRVTLRCSPRSGDLSVYWYQQSLDQGLQFLIQYYNGEERAKGNILERFSAQQFPDLHSELNLSSLELGDSALYFCASSNGQGSTDTQYFGPGTRLTVL.

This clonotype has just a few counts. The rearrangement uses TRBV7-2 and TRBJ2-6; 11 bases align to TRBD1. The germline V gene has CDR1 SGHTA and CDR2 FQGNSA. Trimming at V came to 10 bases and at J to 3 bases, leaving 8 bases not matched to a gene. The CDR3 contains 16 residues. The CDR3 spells CATSPGQGVGANVLTF. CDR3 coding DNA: TGTGCCACTAGTCCGGGACAGGGGGTTGGGGCCAACGTCCTGACTTTC.

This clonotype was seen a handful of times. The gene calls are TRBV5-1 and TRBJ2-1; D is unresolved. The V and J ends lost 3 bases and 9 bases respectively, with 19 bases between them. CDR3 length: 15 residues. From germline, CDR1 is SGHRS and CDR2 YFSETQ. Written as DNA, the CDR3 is TGCGCCAGCAGCTCGGGTTCAGGTATTTTGGTTGAGCAGTTCTTC. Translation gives CASSSGSGILVEQFF. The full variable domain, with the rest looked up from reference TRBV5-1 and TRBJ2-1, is KAGVTQTPRYLIKTRGQQVTLSCSPISGHRSVSWYQQTPGQGLQFLFEYFSETQRNKGNFPGRFSGRQFSNSRSEMNVSTLELGDSALYLCASSSGSGILVEQFFGPGTRLTVL.

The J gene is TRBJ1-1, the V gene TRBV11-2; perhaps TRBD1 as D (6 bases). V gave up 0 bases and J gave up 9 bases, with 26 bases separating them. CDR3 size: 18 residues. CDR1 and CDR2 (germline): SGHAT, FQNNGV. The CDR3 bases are TGTGCCAGCAGCTTAGATCCGGTGGCGGGACAAAGAACACTTCAAGCTTTCTTT. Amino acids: CASSLDPVAGQRTLQAFF.

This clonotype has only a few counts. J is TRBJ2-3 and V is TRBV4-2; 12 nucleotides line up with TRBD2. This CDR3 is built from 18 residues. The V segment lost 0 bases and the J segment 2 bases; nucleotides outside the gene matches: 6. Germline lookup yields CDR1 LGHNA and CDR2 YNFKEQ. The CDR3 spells CASSQDWRTSGDTDTQYF. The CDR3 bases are TGTGCCAGCAGCCAAGATTGGCGGACTAGCGGGGACACAGATACGCAGTATTTT.

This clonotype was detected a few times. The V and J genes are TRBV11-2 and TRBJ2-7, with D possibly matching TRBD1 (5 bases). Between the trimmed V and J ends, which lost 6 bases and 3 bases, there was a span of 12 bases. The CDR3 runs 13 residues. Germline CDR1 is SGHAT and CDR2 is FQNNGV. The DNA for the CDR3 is TGTGCCAGCAGGACAGCTTCCAACTACGAGCAGTACTTC. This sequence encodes CASRTASNYEQYF.

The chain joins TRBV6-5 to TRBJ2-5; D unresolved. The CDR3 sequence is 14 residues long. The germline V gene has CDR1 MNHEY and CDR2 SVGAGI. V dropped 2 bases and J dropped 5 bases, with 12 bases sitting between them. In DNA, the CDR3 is TGTGCCAGCAGTTACCTGCGAGGAGCCGAGACCCAGTACTTC. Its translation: CASSYLRGAETQYF.

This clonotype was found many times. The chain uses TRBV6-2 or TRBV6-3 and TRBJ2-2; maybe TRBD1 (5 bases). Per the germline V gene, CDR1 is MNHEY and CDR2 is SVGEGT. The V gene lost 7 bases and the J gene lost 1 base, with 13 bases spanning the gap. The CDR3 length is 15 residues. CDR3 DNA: TGTGCCAGCATGAGTCTCACAGGGAACACCGGGGAGCTGTTTTTT. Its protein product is CASMSLTGNTGELFF.

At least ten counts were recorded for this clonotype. In nucleotides, the CDR3 is TGTGCCAGCAGCTTAGAGGGCCTCACAGATACGCAGTATTTT. Translated, it gives CASSLEGLTDTQYF. The chain carries TRBV7-9 and TRBJ2-3; D not resolved. CDR3 length: 14 residues. V was shortened by 1 base and J by 2 bases, with 7 bases between the two germline ends. From germline, CDR1 is SEHNR and CDR2 FQNEAQ (reference sequence).

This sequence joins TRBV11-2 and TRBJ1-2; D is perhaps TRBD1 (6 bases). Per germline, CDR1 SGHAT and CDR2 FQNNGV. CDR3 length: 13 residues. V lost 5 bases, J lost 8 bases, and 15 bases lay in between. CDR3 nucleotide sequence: TGTGCCAGCAGCCCGTCCCGGGACACCGGCTACACCTTC. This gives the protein CASSPSRDTGYTF.

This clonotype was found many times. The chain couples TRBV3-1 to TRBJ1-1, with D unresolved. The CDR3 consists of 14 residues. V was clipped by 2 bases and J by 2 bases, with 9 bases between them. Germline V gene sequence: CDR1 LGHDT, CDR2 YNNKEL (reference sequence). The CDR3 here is CASSQRSINTEAFF. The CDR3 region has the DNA TGTGCCAGCAGCCAAAGGTCGATTAACACTGAAGCTTTCTTT.

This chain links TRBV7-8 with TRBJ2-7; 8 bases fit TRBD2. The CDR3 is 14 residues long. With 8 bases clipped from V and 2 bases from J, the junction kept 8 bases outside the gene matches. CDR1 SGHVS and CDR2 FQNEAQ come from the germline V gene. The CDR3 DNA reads TGTGCCAGCCAAATTAGCGGGGAGCCCTACGAGCAGTACTTC. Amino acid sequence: CASQISGEPYEQYF.

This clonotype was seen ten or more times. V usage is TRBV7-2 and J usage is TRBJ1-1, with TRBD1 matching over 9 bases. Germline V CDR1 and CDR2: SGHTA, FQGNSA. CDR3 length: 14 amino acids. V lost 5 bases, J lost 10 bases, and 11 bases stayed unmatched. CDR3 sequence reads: CASSRYGQGMRAFF. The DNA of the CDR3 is TGTGCCAGCAGCCGTTACGGACAGGGGATGAGAGCTTTCTTT.

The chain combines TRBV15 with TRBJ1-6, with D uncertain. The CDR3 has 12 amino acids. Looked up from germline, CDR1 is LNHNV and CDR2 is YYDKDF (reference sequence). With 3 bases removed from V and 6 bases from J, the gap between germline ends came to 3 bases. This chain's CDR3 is CATSRINSPLHF. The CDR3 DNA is TGTGCCACCAGCAGGATTAATTCACCCCTCCACTTT. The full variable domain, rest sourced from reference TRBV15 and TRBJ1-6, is DAMVIQNPRYQVTQFGKPVTLSCSQTLNHNVMYWYQQKSSQAPKLLFHYYDKDFNNEADTPDNFQSRRPNTSFCFLDIRSPGLGDTAMYLCATSRINSPLHFGNGTRLTVT.

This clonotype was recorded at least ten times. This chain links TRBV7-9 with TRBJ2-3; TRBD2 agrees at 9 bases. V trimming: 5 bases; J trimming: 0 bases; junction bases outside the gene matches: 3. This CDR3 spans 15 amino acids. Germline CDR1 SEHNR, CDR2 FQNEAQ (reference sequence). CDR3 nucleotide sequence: TGTGCCAGCAGCCCGACTAGCGGAAGCACAGATACGCAGTATTTT. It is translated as CASSPTSGSTDTQYF.

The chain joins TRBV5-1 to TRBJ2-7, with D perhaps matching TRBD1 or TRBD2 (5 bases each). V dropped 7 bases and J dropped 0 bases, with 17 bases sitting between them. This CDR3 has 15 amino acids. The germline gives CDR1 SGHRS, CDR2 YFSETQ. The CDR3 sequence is CASGTGTATSYEQYF. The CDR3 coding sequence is TGCGCCAGCGGGACCGGGACGGCAACCTCCTACGAGCAGTACTTC.

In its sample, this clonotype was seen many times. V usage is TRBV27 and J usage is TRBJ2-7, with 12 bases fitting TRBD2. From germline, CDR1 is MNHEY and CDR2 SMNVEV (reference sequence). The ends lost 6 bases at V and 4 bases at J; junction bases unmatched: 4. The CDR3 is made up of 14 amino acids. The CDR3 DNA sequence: TGTGCCAGCAGAAGGACTAGCGGGGTTTACGAGCAGTACTTC. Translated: CASRRTSGVYEQYF.

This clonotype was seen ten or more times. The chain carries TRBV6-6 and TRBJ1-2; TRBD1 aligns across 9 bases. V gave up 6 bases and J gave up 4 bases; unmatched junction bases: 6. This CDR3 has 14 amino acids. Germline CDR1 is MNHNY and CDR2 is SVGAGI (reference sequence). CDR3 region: CASRPTTGGYGYTF. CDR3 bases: TGTGCCAGCAGACCCACGACAGGGGGCTATGGCTACACCTTC.

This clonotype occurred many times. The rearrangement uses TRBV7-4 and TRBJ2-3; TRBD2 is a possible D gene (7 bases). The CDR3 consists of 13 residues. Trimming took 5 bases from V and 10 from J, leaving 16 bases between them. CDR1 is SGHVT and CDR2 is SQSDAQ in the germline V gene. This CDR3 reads CASSNVGGGPQYF. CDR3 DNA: TGTGCCAGCAGCAACGTGGGGGGGGGCCCGCAGTATTTT.

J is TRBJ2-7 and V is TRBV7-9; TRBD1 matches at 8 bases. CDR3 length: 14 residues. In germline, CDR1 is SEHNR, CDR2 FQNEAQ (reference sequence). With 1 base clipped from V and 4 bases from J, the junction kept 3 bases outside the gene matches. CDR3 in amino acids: CASSLEGQGYEQYF. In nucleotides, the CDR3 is TGTGCCAGCAGCTTAGAAGGACAGGGTTACGAGCAGTACTTC.

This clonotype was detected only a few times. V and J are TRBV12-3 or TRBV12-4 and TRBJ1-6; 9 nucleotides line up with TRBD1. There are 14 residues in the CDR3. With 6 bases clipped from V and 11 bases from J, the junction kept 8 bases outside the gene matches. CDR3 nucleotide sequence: TGTGCCAGCAGCCCCGGGACAGGGAAAACACCCCTCCACTTT. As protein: CASSPGTGKTPLHF.